Given below is one TCR beta chain in context. Per the authors' pipeline: Using reference gene primer amplification, nucleated cell counts were estimated. Produced via immunoSEQ multiplex PCR; TCRdb's table is partial and in-frame only. That table furnishes V, J and clone size, whereas the DNA furnished D and trimming. Here the sample spans about 210,000 clones, around 86% being singletons. These data come from a study of blood T cell repertoires in COVID-19. Study-level information: Researchers got acute and convalescent COVID-19 samples from the United States, Italy and Spain.

Individuals aged 18 to 89 years were recruited from some 26 US areas. The sequenced material came from PBMCs or T cells enriched from blood (not recorded which). The sequence was obtained from a woman aged 45 to 65 with acute COVID-19.

The chain's CDR3 is CASSIQGLDTGELFF. CDR3 in DNA: TGTGCCAGCAGCATACAGGGCCTGGACACCGGGGAGCTGTTTTTT. This chain links TRBV7-8 with TRBJ2-2; possible D gene TRBD1, 6 bases. Germline CDR1 reads SGHVS; CDR2 reads FQNEAQ. The CDR3 is made up of 15 amino acids. V shed 5 bases and J shed 3 bases, with 13 bases lying between them.